The 15 T cell receptor beta chains presented below share a single source sample, sequenced in a study of blood T cell repertoires in COVID-19. Using immunoSEQ multiplex PCR, the repertoire was profiled, and TCRdb retains in-frame clones only, with some absent. The sample records 200,000 to 250,000 clones, 82% being singletons. Source material: peripheral blood. The origin of the receptors is a woman at least 80 years old with acute or convalescent COVID-19.

The gene calls are TRBV5-5 and TRBJ2-7; 7 bases align to TRBD2. V gave up 4 bases and J gave up 5 bases; unmatched junction bases: 9. The CDR3 runs 14 residues. Germline assignment: CDR1 SGHKS and CDR2 YYEKEE (reference sequence). DNA for the CDR3: TGTGCCAGCAGCCCCGGGGGGTTGGGGAACGAGCAGTACTTC. It yields the protein CASSPGGLGNEQYF. The variable domain in full, completed from reference TRBV5-5 and TRBJ2-7, reads DAGVTQSPTHLIKTRGQQVTLRCSPISGHKSVSWYQQVLGQGPQFIFQYYEKEERGRGNFPDRFSARQFPNYSSELNVNALLLGDSALYLCASSPGGLGNEQYFGPGTRLTVT.

The chain joins TRBV19 to TRBJ1-2; D is unresolved. The CDR3 is 12 residues long. V was pared by 4 bases and J by 4 bases, with 7 bases between. Germline loops: CDR1 LNHDA, CDR2 SQIVND (reference sequence). The CDR3 loop is CASSTIPYGYTF. In nucleotides, the CDR3 is TGTGCCAGTAGTACAATCCCCTATGGCTACACCTTC.

The gene calls are TRBV10-3 and TRBJ2-1; 8 bases match TRBD2. Germline loops: CDR1 ENHRY, CDR2 SYGVKD. The CDR3 runs to 13 residues. The V and J ends lost 6 bases and 2 bases, in that order; junction bases with no gene match: 0. The CDR3 DNA reads as TGTGCCATCAGCGGGGGGGCCTACAATGAGCAGTTCTTC. Its protein is CAISGGAYNEQFF.

The genes are TRBV7-2 and TRBJ2-7; 9 bases match TRBD2. Germline V gene data show CDR1 as SGHTA and CDR2 as FQGNSA. This CDR3 spans 14 amino acids. J was trimmed by 3 bases and V by 7 bases; bases with no gene match: 7. CDR3 sequence (DNA): TGTGCCAGCACTTGGGCGGGGGGGAGCTACGAGCAGTACTTC. Protein sequence: CASTWAGGSYEQYF.

The rearrangement links TRBV7-2 to TRBJ1-2, with 7 bases matching TRBD1. The CDR3 is made up of 14 amino acids. With 5 bases clipped from V and 2 bases from J, the junction kept 5 bases outside the gene matches. The germline gives CDR1 SGHTA, CDR2 FQGNSA. CDR3 DNA: TGTGCCAGCAGCCCCCGACAGGGAAACTATGGCTACACCTTC. This translates into CASSPRQGNYGYTF. Combining the CDR3 with reference TRBV7-2 and TRBJ1-2 gives the whole variable domain GAGVSQSPSNKVTEKGKDVELRCDPISGHTALYWYRQSLGQGLEFLIYFQGNSAPDKSGLPSDRFSAERTGGSVSTLTIQRTQQEDSAVYLCASSPRQGNYGYTFGSGTRLTVV.

The V gene is TRBV29-1, the J gene TRBJ1-3, with 7 bases matching TRBD1. Germline values: CDR1 SQVTM, CDR2 ANQGSEA. The CDR3 runs 15 residues. Trimming cost V 7 bases and J 0 bases; bases outside gene matches: 9. The CDR3, as DNA: TGCAGCGCCGCTATGGGACAGAACTCTGGAAACACCATATATTTT. Its protein product is CSAAMGQNSGNTIYF.

The chain links TRBV2 to TRBJ2-5; 9 bases are a match to TRBD2. V lost 4 bases, J lost 5 bases, and 8 bases stayed unmatched. The germline gives CDR1 SNHLY, CDR2 FYNNEI. The CDR3 has 15 amino acids. The CDR3 region has the DNA TGTGCCAGCAGTGTGTTGCGGGGGGGCTTTGAGACCCAGTACTTC. Translating gives CASSVLRGGFETQYF.

The chain combines TRBV5-1 with TRBJ2-1; 11 bases are a match to TRBD2. Germline V CDR1 and CDR2: SGHRS, YFSETQ. This CDR3 region has 15 residues. The trim removed 5 bases at V and 1 base at J, leaving 2 bases unmatched. For the CDR3, the DNA is TGCGCCAGCAGAAGGACTAGCGGGTCCTACAATGAGCAGTTCTTC. Translated, it gives CASRRTSGSYNEQFF.

V is TRBV19 and J is TRBJ2-3; D gene unclear. Germline V gene data show CDR1 as LNHDA and CDR2 as SQIVND (reference sequence). The CDR3 sequence is 12 residues long. Trimming took 4 bases from V and 4 from J, leaving 6 bases between them. The CDR3 nucleotides read TGTGCCAGTAGTACCGCGGCAGATACGCAGTATTTT. The encoded protein is CASSTAADTQYF.

The gene calls are TRBV7-2 and TRBJ1-3; D is undetermined. Trimming shortened V by 5 bases and J by 10 bases, and 18 bases separated the two germline ends. The length of the CDR3 is 14 residues. The V gene's germline CDR1 is SGHTA and CDR2 FQGNSA. Written as DNA, the CDR3 is TGTGCCAGCAGCCCCAGCTCGGGGAGGGCGACCATATATTTT. It yields the protein CASSPSSGRATIYF.

The V call is TRBV5-1, the J call TRBJ1-2, with TRBD1 matching 8 bases. With 0 bases clipped from V and 4 bases from J, the junction kept 14 bases outside the gene matches. CDR3 length: 18 residues. CDR1 SGHRS and CDR2 YFSETQ come from the germline V gene. The CDR3 region is CASSLVPGQDPEFYGYTF. CDR3 nucleotide sequence: TGCGCCAGCAGCTTGGTACCGGGACAGGACCCTGAGTTCTATGGCTACACCTTC.

This clone has only a few counts. The chain recombines TRBV29-1 with TRBJ1-1; TRBD1 matches 9 bases. The length of the CDR3 is 11 residues. Germline V gene lookup returns CDR1 SQVTM and CDR2 ANQGSEA. The junction had 8 bases not matched to a gene; V was cut back by 7 bases and J by 11 bases. The DNA for the CDR3 is TGCAGCGCTGGGGACAGGGCGGCGGCTTTCTTT. It encodes CSAGDRAAAFF.

This clone is a singleton in its sample. The chain carries TRBV5-8 and TRBJ2-1; D is unresolved. Trimming removed 0 bases at V and 0 bases at J, with 4 bases between. The CDR3 covers 14 residues. From germline, CDR1 is SGHTS and CDR2 YDEGEE. Written as DNA, the CDR3 is TGTGCCAGCAGCTTGGCCGGCTCCTACAATGAGCAGTTCTTC. It specifies CASSLAGSYNEQFF.

J is TRBJ2-2 and V is TRBV19, with 11 bases that match TRBD2. Losses at the gene ends were 3 bases for V and 5 bases for J; bases not matched to a gene: 11. The CDR3 is 18 residues long. CDR1 LNHDA and CDR2 SQIVND come from the germline V gene (reference sequence). The CDR3 protein is CASSMSRSGGAYTGELFF. CDR3 DNA sequence: TGTGCCAGTAGTATGAGTCGTAGCGGGGGGGCTTATACCGGGGAGCTGTTTTTT.

The rearrangement links TRBV7-2 to TRBJ1-1; D gene ambiguous. The germline V gene has CDR1 SGHTA and CDR2 FQGNSA. CDR3 length equals 13 residues. Trimming stripped 3 bases from V and 4 bases from J, with 9 bases between. The CDR3 sequence: CASSFGKGTEAFF. The CDR3, as DNA: TGTGCCAGCAGCTTCGGGAAGGGCACTGAAGCTTTCTTT.